This T cell receptor (beta chain) was found in a study of blood T cell repertoires in COVID-19 (dated by TCRdb to 2020 to 2022). Turning to the overall study: The collaborator samples originated in the United States, Italy and Spain and spanned the acute and convalescent phases of COVID-19. The dataset comprised deeply sampled blood TCRbeta repertoires from subjects exposed to, actively infected with, or recovered from COVID-19. The sample metadata nearly always contained a de-identified subject ID, COVID-19 status, age in years and sex. The material from the prospective study consisted of cDNA or gDNA derived from T cells, B-cell-depleted T cells, or PBMCs. HLA class I and class II types, where available, came from metadata supplied by the sample provider rather than from assay-based typing. The repertoires were released in a freely available public database intended as a resource for research on the immune response to SARS-CoV-2. Samples were obtained from the ongoing ImmuneRACE study (first 160 participants) and from some 1,200 subjects provided by 6 global collaborators. General study outcomes and caveats: How much clinical and demographic metadata was included differed by source and by participant, and the metadata was provided uncurated.

TCRbeta CDR3 regions were amplified from genomic DNA by means of the immunoSEQ Assay, a bias-controlled multiplex PCR. The paper's data handling went like this. Nucleated cell counts per sample were estimated from amplification of reference gene primers within the assay. To quantify the absolute abundance of each unique TCRbeta CDR3 rearrangement, sequence reads were collapsed and filtered. Productive Simpson clonality was computed per sample as the square root of Simpson's diversity index over productive rearrangements. Here the immuneACCESS table is served through TCRdb, limited to in-frame sequences with V and J called. Missing clones are a known gap in these copies; in checked studies unresolved V genes cover under half, and the rest lacks a known reason. From that table come the V and J calls and clone size; the DNA was used to work out D and trimming. The sample includes about 100,000 clones, with around 85% observed a single time. The ten top clones hold 13% of the sample.

Comments on this clone: The clone's antigen remains unknown. Base qualities are not at hand, and no much larger clone is one base apart.

The collaborating institutions used their own protocols to collect whole blood in K2EDTA tubes. Collaborator samples were shipped for TCRbeta analysis as frozen whole blood, isolated PBMCs, or DNA extracted from either sample type. Sequences were obtained from peripheral blood. The receptor was derived from a man between 50 and 59 years old with active or convalescent COVID-19.

The CDR3 is CASSQGRGGSNQPQHF. The DNA sequence is TGCGCCAGCAGCCAAGGACGGGGGGGTAGCAATCAGCCCCAGCATTTT. The chain was built from TRBV4-1 and TRBJ1-5; the D region possibly corresponds to TRBD1 (5 bases align). CDR1 and CDR2 are drawn from the germline V gene: MGHRA, YSYEKL. V and J are truncated by 1 base and 0 bases respectively, leaving an intervening sequence of 10 bases. The CDR3 numbers 16 residues from cysteine through phenylalanine. The CDR3 DNA has 48 bases and is translated from base 1.